This T cell receptor beta chain was identified during a study of brain T cells in children with intractable seizures. General study points: Absence of clones before surgery may stem from lower sequencing depth. HCMV serostatus was not known, and viral specificity came from CDR3 similarity only.

Comment on this clone: Antigen specificity is unknown.

The length of the CDR3 is 14 residues. Germline-derived CDR1 and CDR2 are SGHRS and YFSETQ. The V gene lost 2 bases and the J gene lost 2 bases, with 9 bases spanning the gap. Time point denoted: blood from clinic visit 5 months post-surgery; TSC patient then seizure free. Sequencing was limited to surgery cases with top T cell transcript signatures in brain tissue. Pre-surgery treatment included at least one anti-epileptic drug. The method was immunoSEQ multiplex PCR; TCRdb's version includes in-frame clones alone and lacks a portion of them. The sample has 340,000 or so clones, about 94% seen once. The chain links TRBV5-1 to TRBJ2-3; no firm D call. The sample consisted of peripheral blood, taken less than 6 months after surgery. The TCR comes from a boy under two years old with tuberous sclerosis and intractable seizures. The CDR3 DNA reads as TGCGCCAGCAGCTTTGGGTCCCTCACAGATACGCAGTATTTT. The encoded protein is CASSFGSLTDTQYF. Complete variable domain (other parts from reference TRBV5-1 and TRBJ2-3): KAGVTQTPRYLIKTRGQQVTLSCSPISGHRSVSWYQQTPGQGLQFLFEYFSETQRNKGNFPGRFSGRQFSNSRSEMNVSTLELGDSALYLCASSFGSLTDTQYFGPGTRLTVL.